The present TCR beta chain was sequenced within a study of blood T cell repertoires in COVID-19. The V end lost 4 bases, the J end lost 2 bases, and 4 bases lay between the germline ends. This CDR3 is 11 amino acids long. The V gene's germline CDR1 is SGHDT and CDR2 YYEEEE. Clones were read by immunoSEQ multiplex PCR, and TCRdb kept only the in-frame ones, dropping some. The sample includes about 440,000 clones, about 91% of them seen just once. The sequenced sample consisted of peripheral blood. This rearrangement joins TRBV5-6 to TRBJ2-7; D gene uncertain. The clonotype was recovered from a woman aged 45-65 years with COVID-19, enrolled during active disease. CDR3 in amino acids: CASSVTYEQYF. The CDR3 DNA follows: TGTGCCAGCAGCGTAACCTACGAGCAGTACTTC.